Below, 9 T cell receptor beta chains from the same sample are listed, as sequenced in a study of graft-versus-host responses after intestinal transplantation. The method was immunoSEQ multiplex PCR; TCRdb's version includes in-frame clones alone and lacks a portion of them. Among 20,000 or so clones listed, around 72% were seen once. Once graft tissue had been processed, intraepithelial and lamina propria lymphocytes were released. The source was ileum tissue, collected around 20 days after intestinal transplant. These receptors originate from a human patient who received an intestinal transplant, so some T cells may come from the graft donor.

This clone was counted between two and nine times. This chain uses TRBV30 with TRBJ2-7; 10 nucleotides agree with TRBD1. This CDR3 has 14 residues. The V gene end was trimmed by 3 bases and the J gene end by 1 base; junction bases not matched to a gene: 3. In germline, CDR1 is GTSNPN, CDR2 SVGIG (reference sequence). In DNA form, the CDR3 reads TGTGCCTGGAGCGGACAGGGGGTTTCCTACGAGCAGTACTTC. This codes for CAWSGQGVSYEQYF. The whole variable domain, filled in from reference TRBV30 and TRBJ2-7, reads SQTIHQWPATLVQPVGSPLSLECTVEGTSNPNLYWYRQAAGRGLQLLFYSVGIGQISSEVPQNLSASRPQDRQFILSSKKLLLSDSGFYLCAWSGQGVSYEQYFGPGTRLTVT.

This chain connects TRBV5-1 to TRBJ2-2; D not certain. V was shortened by 6 bases and J by 4 bases, with 4 bases between the two germline ends. CDR1 is SGHRS and CDR2 is YFSETQ in the germline V gene. This CDR3 comprises 11 residues. The CDR3 is CASTVTGELFF. As DNA, the CDR3 is TGCGCCAGCACCGTCACCGGGGAGCTGTTTTTT.

The chain uses TRBV27 and TRBJ2-6; maybe TRBD1 (6 bases). The CDR3 runs to 18 residues. V lost 4 bases and J lost 2, with 18 bases in between. Germline V CDR1 and CDR2: MNHEY, SMNVEV (reference sequence). CDR3 DNA sequence: TGTGCCAGCAGTTCCCCGACAGGATTCCAAACTGGGGCCAACGTCCTGACTTTC. Protein product: CASSSPTGFQTGANVLTF.

The chain joins TRBV4-1 to TRBJ1-2, with D hard to call. The ends were cut back, 0 bases at V and 2 bases at J, with 10 bases in the middle. CDR3 length: 15 residues. Germline-derived CDR1 and CDR2 are MGHRA and YSYEKL. The CDR3 DNA sequence: TGCGCCAGCAGCCAAGACCCTGCGGGGAACTATGGCTACACCTTC. Protein sequence: CASSQDPAGNYGYTF.

This chain uses TRBV28 with TRBJ2-7; 11 bases agree with TRBD2. CDR1 and CDR2 from the germline V gene are MDHEN and SYDVKM. The CDR3 runs to 15 residues. The V gene end was trimmed by 5 bases and the J gene end by 3 bases; junction bases not matched to a gene: 6. The CDR3 loop reads CASSITGTSGYEQYF. CDR3 DNA sequence: TGTGCCAGCAGTATTACCGGGACTAGCGGCTACGAGCAGTACTTC. The whole variable domain, remainder taken from reference TRBV28 and TRBJ2-7, is DVKVTQSSRYLVKRTGEKVFLECVQDMDHENMFWYRQDPGLGLRLIYFSYDVKMKEKGDIPEGYSVSREKKERFSLILESASTNQTSMYLCASSITGTSGYEQYFGPGTRLTVT.

The chain carries TRBV5-8 and TRBJ2-1, with D possibly matching TRBD2 (5 bases). Germline V gives CDR1 SGHTS, CDR2 YDEGEE. Trimming cost V 1 base and J 2 bases, with 10 bases left between them. CDR3 size: 15 residues. DNA of the CDR3: TGTGCCAGCAGCTTGATCGGGGTGGCCTACAATGAGCAGTTCTTC. It specifies CASSLIGVAYNEQFF.

A few counts support this clone. This CDR3 is CASSRTGYTNEKLFF. The CDR3 DNA sequence: TGCGCCAGCAGCAGGACAGGGTATACTAATGAAAAACTGTTTTTT. The chain has TRBV10-2 and TRBJ1-4; 8 nucleotides line up with TRBD1. The CDR3 loop spans 15 amino acids. V shed 6 bases, J shed 2 bases, and the junction held 5 bases outside the gene matches. Germline CDR1 and CDR2: WSHSY and SAAADI.

The chain recombines TRBV18 with TRBJ1-5; no firm D call. Germline V CDR1 and CDR2: KGHSH, LQKENI. The CDR3 has 13 residues. V dropped 4 bases and J dropped 5 bases, with 9 bases sitting between them. DNA for the CDR3: TGTGCCAGCTCACTTAGAACCCATCAGCCCCAGCATTTT. Encoded protein: CASSLRTHQPQHF.

The J gene is TRBJ2-1, the V gene TRBV4-3, with TRBD1 matching 10 bases. The J segment lost 9 bases and the V segment lost 4 bases, leaving 6 bases of the junction unmatched. Germline CDR1 reads LGHNA; CDR2 reads YSLEER. The CDR3 runs 14 residues. The DNA for the CDR3 is TGCGCCAGCAGCCCCGGACAGGGGGTGGGTGAGCAGTTCTTC. Translating gives CASSPGQGVGEQFF.